The TCR beta chain under discussion was sequenced for a study of CD8+ T cells in alopecia areata. Treatment in this sample: oral pan-JAK inhibitor, 5-10 mg twice daily. Investigators isolated RNA and reverse transcribed it into cDNA to act as the sequencing template. Produced via immunoSEQ multiplex PCR; TCRdb's table is partial and in-frame only. Here the sample spans over 90,000 clones, over 75% being singletons. The CDR3 sequence is 14 residues long. The V gene's germline CDR1 is SGDLS and CDR2 YYNGEE. Between the trimmed V and J ends, which lost 4 bases and 8 bases, there was a span of 15 bases. The V gene is TRBV9, the J gene TRBJ2-2; D is unclear. The specimen comprised CD8+ T cells sorted from blood, sampled at approximately week 34, from a patient treated with tofacitinib. This TCR was sampled from a human donor with alopecia areata. Here the CDR3 DNA reads TGTGCCAGCAGCCCAAAGGACGGCTGGGGGGAGCTGTTTTTT. Encoded protein: CASSPKDGWGELFF. Full variable domain (rest looked up from reference TRBV9 and TRBJ2-2): DSGVTQTPKHLITATGQRVTLRCSPRSGDLSVYWYQQSLDQGLQFLIQYYNGEERAKGNILERFSAQQFPDLHSELNLSSLELGDSALYFCASSPKDGWGELFFGEGSRLTVL.